These 32 T cell receptor beta chains share one sample of origin, sequenced in a study of T cells in women clearing cervical HPV infection. Clones were read by immunoSEQ multiplex PCR, and TCRdb kept only the in-frame ones, dropping some. The sample holds approximately 33,000 clones. Sequenced: blood buffy coat. The source of these receptors is a woman between 18 and 70 years old with a cervical HPV16 infection that either progressed to CIN3+ or cleared (not recorded which).

Turning to this clone: The CDR3 extends 3 residues past the end of the read, so its final part is completed from the germline J gene. Different DNA sequences within this sample yield the same CDR3. The chain uses TRBV20-1 and TRBJ1-1; tentatively, D is TRBD1 (6 bases). Per germline, CDR1 DFQATT and CDR2 SNEGSKA (reference sequence). With 6 bases removed from V and 1 base from J, the gap between germline ends came to 9 bases. The CDR3 is made up of 12 amino acids. CDR3 DNA, as far as it was read: TGCAGTGCGATCAGGGGGAACACTGAA. Translation: CSAIRGNTE. The full-length CDR3 reads as CSAIRGNTEAFF.

The chain's CDR3 is CSARTSSTDTQYF. The CDR3 bases that were read are TGCAGTGCTCGGACTAGCAGCACAGATACG. This sequence joins TRBV20-1 and TRBJ2-3, with 8 bases identical to TRBD2. The CDR3 end is not reached by the read, which stops 3 residues before it; the germline J gene fills it in. Per germline, CDR1 DFQATT and CDR2 SNEGSKA (reference sequence). This CDR3 has 13 amino acids. The V gene end was trimmed by 5 bases and the J gene end by 0 bases; junction bases not matched to a gene: 1.

With regard to this clone: Read coverage stops 3 residues before the CDR3 terminus; the germline J gene supplies the remainder. The chain is built from TRBV7-9 and TRBJ1-2; 9 bases align to TRBD1. The CDR3 spans 14 residues. Looked up from germline, CDR1 is SEHNR and CDR2 is FQNEAQ (reference sequence). CDR3 sequence: CASSWTDRGNSYTF. The sequenced part of the CDR3 DNA is TGTGCCAGCAGCTGGACGGACAGGGGAAACAGC.

Concerning this clone itself: The read terminates 3 residues ahead of where the CDR3 ends, so the germline J gene completes it. J is TRBJ2-2 and V is TRBV13; D gene unclear. CDR3 length equals 14 residues. V lost 8 bases, J lost 4 bases, and 14 bases lay in between. Germline V CDR1 and CDR2: PRHDT, FYEKMQ (reference sequence). Partial CDR3 DNA: TGTGCCAGCCGTTCACCTAGTCGCACCGGGGAG. Encoded protein: CASRSPSRTGE. The whole CDR3 reads CASRSPSRTGELFF.

As for this clone: The CDR3 end is not reached by the read, which stops 3 residues before it; the germline J gene fills it in. The genes are TRBV18 and TRBJ1-1; D is ambiguous. The V gene's germline CDR1 is KGHSH and CDR2 LQKENI. Trimming left V 3 bases short and J 4 bases short, with 3 bases between. The length of the CDR3 is 11 residues. This CDR3 is CASSPSTEAFF. Partial CDR3 DNA: TGTGCCAGCTCACCTAGCACTGAA.

Notes on this clone: Read sequence stops 3 residues before the CDR3 end, and the germline J gene provides the missing end. The rearrangement uses TRBV20-1 and TRBJ2-1, with D possibly TRBD1 on 6 matching bases. V shed 6 bases and J shed 3 bases, with 18 bases lying between them. Per the germline V gene, CDR1 is DFQATT and CDR2 is SNEGSKA (reference sequence). This CDR3 spans 15 amino acids. This CDR3 is CSANRQDGDYNEQFF. CDR3 DNA (partial): TGCAGTGCCAACAGACAGGACGGGGACTACAATGAG.

As for this clone: Read sequence stops 3 residues before the CDR3 end, and the germline J gene provides the missing end. The chain carries TRBV19 and TRBJ1-1; TRBD1 is a possible D gene (5 bases). Germline V gene data show CDR1 as LNHDA and CDR2 as SQIVND (reference sequence). V shed 1 base and J shed 2 bases, with 11 bases lying between them. The CDR3 length is 15 residues. CDR3 in amino acids: CASSIVRGGNTEAFF. Partial CDR3 DNA: TGTGCCAGTAGTATAGTTAGGGGTGGAAACACTGAA. Filled out from reference TRBV19 and TRBJ1-1, the complete variable domain reads DGGITQSPKYLFRKEGQNVTLSCEQNLNHDAMYWYRQDPGQGLRLIYYSQIVNDFQKGDIAEGYSVSREKKESFPLTVTSAQKNPTAFYLCASSIVRGGNTEAFFGQGTRLTVV.

For this clone: Germline is not matched at one junction end, which may reflect a read error. Read data end 3 residues before the CDR3 end; the end is taken from the germline J gene. The chain links TRBV7-2 to TRBJ1-1, with TRBD1 as a possible D gene (6 bases). Looked up from germline, CDR1 is SGHTA and CDR2 is FQGNSA. The CDR3 length is 16 residues. CDR3 loop: CAGSLAQGQTATEAFF. CDR3 bases read: TGTGCCGGCAGCTTAGCGCAGGGGCAGACAGCCACTGAA.

Worth noting for this clone: Sequencing ends 3 residues short of the CDR3 end; the germline J gene provides the rest. Other DNA sequences in the same sample also yield this CDR3. The chain has TRBV19 and TRBJ2-2; D gene ambiguous. Germline-derived CDR1 and CDR2 are LNHDA and SQIVND (reference sequence). V lost 3 bases to trimming and J lost 4 bases, with 12 bases between them. This CDR3 is 15 amino acids long. CDR3 bases read: TGTGCCAGTAGTATTTACGAACCCAGCACCGGGGAG. The encoded protein is CASSIYEPSTGE. In full, the CDR3 reads CASSIYEPSTGELFF.

Of note for this clone: The read halts 3 residues ahead of the CDR3 end, with the missing end drawn from the germline J gene. The sample holds other DNA sequences that translate to the same CDR3. This chain joins TRBV5-1 and TRBJ1-3, with a possible D match to TRBD1 (6 bases). The CDR3 covers 15 residues. The ends were cut back, 4 bases at V and 1 base at J, with 12 bases in the middle. In germline, CDR1 is SGHRS, CDR2 YFSETQ. The CDR3 bases that were read are TGCGCCAGCAGCCCGACAGGAATGTCTGGAAACACC. It codes for CASSPTGMSGNT. From start to end, the CDR3 is CASSPTGMSGNTIYF.

Notes on this clone: The read halts 3 residues ahead of the CDR3 end, with the missing end drawn from the germline J gene. The V and J genes are TRBV19 and TRBJ2-7, with 8 nucleotides matching TRBD1. The CDR3 totals 15 residues. J was trimmed by 5 bases and V by 4 bases; bases with no gene match: 10. From germline, CDR1 is LNHDA and CDR2 SQIVND (reference sequence). Partial CDR3 DNA: TGTGCCAGTAGTAAGAACAGGGGGGTGGAAGACGAG. This encodes CASSKNRGVEDE. The whole CDR3 sequence is CASSKNRGVEDEQYF.

Comments on this clone: The read stops 3 residues short of the end of the CDR3; the missing end is completed from the germline J gene. The rearrangement joins TRBV7-1 to TRBJ2-3; TRBD2 matches at 13 bases. TRBV7-1 is identified as an open reading frame with a role that is uncertain. The CDR3 spans 20 residues. The V gene end was trimmed by 2 bases and the J gene end by 2 bases; junction bases not matched to a gene: 13. The CDR3 protein is CASSSRLAGGAHRDTDTQYF. The covered CDR3 bases are TGTGCCAGCAGCTCACGACTAGCGGGGGGCGCCCACAGAGACACAGATACG.

Details on this clone: The CDR3 extends 3 residues past the end of the read, so its final part is completed from the germline J gene. The chain recombines TRBV20-1 with TRBJ1-1; no clear D. This CDR3 spans 13 amino acids. Germline CDR1 DFQATT, CDR2 SNEGSKA (reference sequence). V was trimmed by 4 bases and J by 5 bases, leaving 14 bases between them. The CDR3 DNA, read in part, is TGCAGTGCTACCGGCCAGGTCGGAACTGAA. This sequence encodes CSATGQVGTE. The full-length CDR3 reads as CSATGQVGTEAFF.

Comment on this clone: The CDR3 end falls 3 residues outside the read, so it is completed with the germline J gene. The genes are TRBV20-1 and TRBJ2-2; D ambiguous. Germline V gene sequence: CDR1 DFQATT, CDR2 SNEGSKA (reference sequence). The CDR3 totals 13 residues. CDR3 DNA (partial): TGCAGTGCTAGTAAGGGTAGTGATGAAAAG. Amino acids: CSASKGSDEK. In full, the CDR3 reads CSASKGSDEKLFF.

Here the CDR3 reads CSARGDSNNSPLHF. The covered CDR3 bases are TGCAGTGCTAGAGGAGACAGTAATAATTCACCC. V gene TRBV20-1 combines with J gene TRBJ1-6; weak D call: TRBD1 (5 bases). The CDR3 is cut off 3 residues early in the read; its end comes from the germline J gene. Germline lookup yields CDR1 DFQATT and CDR2 SNEGSKA (reference sequence). This CDR3 comprises 14 residues. Trimming cost V 1 base and J 5 bases, with 9 bases left between them.

This CDR3 reads CAISVERLAGRITDTQYF. The sequenced part of the CDR3 DNA is TGTGCCATCAGTGTCGAACGACTAGCGGGGAGGATTACAGATACG. The chain has TRBV10-3 and TRBJ2-3, with TRBD2 identical over 11 bases. The read ends 3 residues shy of where the CDR3 ends; the end is completed using the germline J gene. J was trimmed by 3 bases and V by 4 bases; bases with no gene match: 12. This CDR3 contains 18 residues. Per the germline V gene, CDR1 is ENHRY and CDR2 is SYGVKD.

About this clone itself: The sequence runs out 3 residues before the end of the CDR3; the remainder is reconstructed from the germline J gene. V is TRBV20-1 and J is TRBJ1-2; D remains unclear. The V gene's germline CDR1 is DFQATT and CDR2 SNEGSKA (reference sequence). The CDR3 contains 13 residues. V was cut by 0 bases and J by 4 bases, with 9 bases left in between. The CDR3 DNA, read in part, is TGCAGTGCTAGAGATCTTATCAGCTATGGC. It specifies CSARDLISYG. From start to end, the CDR3 is CSARDLISYGYTF.

In the case of this clone: The sequence runs out 3 residues before the end of the CDR3; the remainder is reconstructed from the germline J gene. The rearrangement links TRBV19 to TRBJ2-3; possible D gene TRBD1, 6 bases. CDR3 length: 12 residues. The V gene's germline CDR1 is LNHDA and CDR2 SQIVND (reference sequence). The CDR3 sequence is CASKQGNQPQYF. The CDR3 DNA, read in part, is TGTGCCAGTAAACAGGGTAATCAGCCG.

This clone counts as medium-sized by frequency. The sequence runs out 3 residues before the end of the CDR3; the remainder is reconstructed from the germline J gene. The V call is TRBV18, the J call TRBJ2-2, with a possible D match to TRBD1 (6 bases). The germline V gene has CDR1 KGHSH and CDR2 LQKENI. The CDR3 extends over 14 amino acids. Trimming took 4 bases from V and 1 from J, leaving 7 bases between them. This CDR3 is CASSRQVNTGELFF. The sequenced CDR3 bases are TGTGCCAGCTCACGACAGGTGAACACCGGGGAG.

CDR3 DNA, as far as it was read: TGTGCCAGTAGCACCCAAACGGAAAACATT. This translates into CASSTQTENI. The CDR3 as a whole reads CASSTQTENIQYF. The chain is built from TRBV5-4 and TRBJ2-4, with D unresolved. Coverage ceases 3 residues before the CDR3 finishes, and the germline J gene fills in the end. Germline lookup yields CDR1 SGHNT and CDR2 YYREEE (reference sequence). The length of the CDR3 is 13 residues. V was trimmed by 8 bases and J by 5 bases, leaving 14 bases between them. The whole variable domain, filled in from reference TRBV5-4 and TRBJ2-4, reads ETGVTQSPTHLIKTRGQQVTLRCSSQSGHNTVSWYQQALGQGPQFIFQYYREEENGRGNFPPRFSGLQFPNYSSELNVNALELDDSALYLCASSTQTENIQYFGAGTRLSVL.

On this clone itself: Read sequence stops 3 residues before the CDR3 end, and the germline J gene provides the missing end. The chain links TRBV29-1 to TRBJ2-2, with 8 positions matching TRBD1. The germline gives CDR1 SQVTM, CDR2 ANQGSEA. This CDR3 is 13 amino acids long. The CDR3 spells CSARTGTNEKLFF. CDR3 DNA (partial): TGCAGCGCAAGGACAGGGACCAATGAAAAG.

Concerning this clone itself: The read halts 3 residues ahead of the CDR3 end, with the missing end drawn from the germline J gene. The V and J genes are TRBV19 and TRBJ1-4; the match to TRBD1 covers 8 bases. Germline V lookup: CDR1 LNHDA, CDR2 SQIVND (reference sequence). After removal of 3 bases from V and 5 bases from J, the junction contained 11 bases not matched to a gene. CDR3 size: 17 residues. The CDR3 bases that were read are TGTGCCAGTAGTATCTCTGGACAGGGTTTGAGGAATGAAAAA. It translates to CASSISGQGLRNEK. In full, the CDR3 is CASSISGQGLRNEKLFF.

To note about this clone: Sequencing ends 3 residues short of the CDR3 end; the germline J gene provides the rest. This sequence joins TRBV9 and TRBJ1-4, with TRBD1 matching over 7 bases. The germline V gene has CDR1 SGDLS and CDR2 YYNGEE. CDR3 size: 15 residues. V was pared by 4 bases and J by 8 bases, with 11 bases of the junction left unmatched. The CDR3 loop is CASSPRDSHDEKLFF. The DNA read from the CDR3 is TGTGCCAGCAGCCCACGGGACAGTCATGACGAAAAA.

About this clone itself: At one end, the junction sequence differs from germline, possibly due to a read error. The CDR3 end is not reached by the read, which stops 3 residues before it; the germline J gene fills it in. The V gene is TRBV7-2, the J gene TRBJ2-7; 7 bases match TRBD2. The germline V gene has CDR1 SGHTA and CDR2 FQGNSA. The CDR3 length is 14 residues. CDR3 residues: CACSPPGLLYEQYF. CDR3 DNA (partial): TGTGCCTGCAGCCCGCCGGGACTACTCTACGAG.

As to this clone: The sequenced fragment ends 3 residues before the CDR3 boundary, so the rest is inferred from the germline J gene. The chain joins TRBV2 to TRBJ2-5; TRBD2 matches at 7 bases. Trimming removed 5 bases from V and 1 base from J; junction bases left unmatched: 1. The CDR3 extends over 13 amino acids. Germline loops: CDR1 SNHLY, CDR2 FYNNEI. CDR3 region: CASSSSGQETQYF. The sequenced part of the CDR3 DNA is TGTGCCAGCAGTTCTAGCGGCCAAGAGACC.

For this clone: The read is 3 residues too short to cover the CDR3 end, so that end is filled in from the germline J gene. The chain links TRBV20-1 to TRBJ1-3; D is undetermined. The CDR3 is 13 amino acids. V lost 3 bases and J lost 4, with 10 bases in between. Per the germline V gene, CDR1 is DFQATT and CDR2 is SNEGSKA (reference sequence). The CDR3 loop reads CSASPRRGNTIYF. Incomplete CDR3 DNA: TGCAGTGCTAGCCCCCGGCGGGGAAACACC.

Concerning this clone: The read ends 3 residues before the CDR3 terminus; that terminus is restored from the germline J gene. The chain is built from TRBV7-2 and TRBJ1-6, with D possibly being TRBD1 (5 bases). Looked up from germline, CDR1 is SGHTA and CDR2 is FQGNSA. The CDR3 has 18 amino acids. V was pared by 0 bases and J by 1 base, with 13 bases between. CDR3 protein: CASSLAISGGSYNSPLHF. The sequenced part of the CDR3 DNA is TGTGCCAGCAGCTTAGCGATCAGCGGGGGGTCCTATAATTCACCC.

In the case of this clone: The missing CDR3 end, 3 residues past where the read stops, is filled in from the germline J gene. The V and J genes are TRBV20-1 and TRBJ2-3; 10 bases match TRBD2. In germline, CDR1 is DFQATT, CDR2 SNEGSKA (reference sequence). The CDR3 spans 16 residues. V was pared by 3 bases and J by 5 bases, with 11 bases of the junction left unmatched. The sequenced part of the CDR3 DNA is TGCAGTGCTAGCGGGGAACTAGCGGGAATGGTAGATACG. Translated: CSASGELAGMVDT. The entire CDR3 protein reads CSASGELAGMVDTQYF.

Regarding this clone: Read coverage stops 3 residues before the CDR3 terminus; the germline J gene supplies the remainder. The J gene is TRBJ1-6, the V gene TRBV18, with 7 bases fitting TRBD1. The J segment lost 5 bases and the V segment lost 4 bases, leaving 2 bases of the junction unmatched. Germline values: CDR1 KGHSH, CDR2 LQKENI. The CDR3 covers 14 residues. CDR3 in amino acids: CASSLQGNNSPLHF. The covered CDR3 bases are TGTGCCAGCTCACTACAGGGGAATAATTCACCC.

To note about this clone: The CDR3 end lies 3 residues beyond the end of the read and is filled in from the germline J gene. The rearrangement uses TRBV20-1 and TRBJ2-5; D perhaps matches TRBD1 (6 bases). CDR3 size: 15 residues. Germline CDR1 DFQATT, CDR2 SNEGSKA (reference sequence). V was shortened by 6 bases and J by 3 bases, with 20 bases between the two germline ends. The CDR3: CSAQGFRTPEETQYF. The CDR3 DNA, read in part, is TGCAGTGCACAGGGATTCCGGACGCCAGAAGAGACC.

A word on this clone: The CDR3 extends 3 residues past the end of the read, so its final part is completed from the germline J gene. The chain carries TRBV20-1 and TRBJ2-1; 10 nucleotides agree with TRBD2. CDR3 length equals 14 residues. Germline trimming cut 6 bases from V and 6 bases from J; bases unmatched to any gene: 8. Germline CDR1 is DFQATT and CDR2 is SNEGSKA (reference sequence). The CDR3 reads CSAPSGGGVNEQFF. The covered CDR3 bases are TGCAGTGCACCTAGCGGGGGTGGGGTCAATGAG.

A word on this clone: From the germline J gene comes the end of the CDR3, since the read stops 3 residues before it. The chain employs TRBV7-9 and TRBJ1-1; D is unclear. V lost 5 bases and J 6 bases, leaving 10 bases between the germline ends. CDR3 size: 12 residues. Per germline, CDR1 SEHNR and CDR2 FQNEAQ (reference sequence). The sequenced part of the CDR3 DNA is TGTGCCAGCAGCCCATCGGGGTCTGAA. It is translated as CASSPSGSE. The entire CDR3 sequence reads CASSPSGSEAFF. Full variable domain (missing parts from reference TRBV7-9 and TRBJ1-1): DTGVSQNPRHKITKRGQNVTFRCDPISEHNRLYWYRQTLGQGPEFLTYFQNEAQLEKSRLLSDRFSAERPKGSFSTLEIQRTEQGDSAMYLCASSPSGSEAFFGQGTRLTVV.